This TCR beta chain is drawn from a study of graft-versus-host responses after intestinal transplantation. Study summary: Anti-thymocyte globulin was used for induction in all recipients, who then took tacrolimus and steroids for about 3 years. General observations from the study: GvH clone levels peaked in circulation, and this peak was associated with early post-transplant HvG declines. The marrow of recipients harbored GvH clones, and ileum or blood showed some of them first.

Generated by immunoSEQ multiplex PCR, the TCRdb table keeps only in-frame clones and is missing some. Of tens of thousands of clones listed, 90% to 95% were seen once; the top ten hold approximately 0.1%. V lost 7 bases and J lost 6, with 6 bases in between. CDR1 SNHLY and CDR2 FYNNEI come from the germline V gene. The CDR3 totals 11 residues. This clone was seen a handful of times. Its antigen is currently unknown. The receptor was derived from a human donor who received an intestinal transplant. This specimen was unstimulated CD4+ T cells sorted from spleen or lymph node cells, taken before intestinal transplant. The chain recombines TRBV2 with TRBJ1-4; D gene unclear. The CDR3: CASTRDEKLFF. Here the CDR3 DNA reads TGTGCCAGCACACGGGATGAAAAACTGTTTTTT.